The entry below gives a single TCR beta chain sequence along with its context. CDR1 MNHEY and CDR2 SMNVEV come from the germline V gene (reference sequence). Germline trimming cut 5 bases from V and 6 bases from J; bases unmatched to any gene: 7. This CDR3 contains 15 residues. In the authors' methods: Reference gene primer amplification yielded estimated nucleated cell counts. TCRdb keeps only in-frame clones here, not all; method: immunoSEQ multiplex PCR. V and J calls and clone size are copied from that table; D and trimming were computed from the DNA. The sample contains 250,000 or so clones, approximately 80% of which appear only once. These data come from a study of blood T cell repertoires in COVID-19. The wider study: Acute-phase and convalescent COVID-19 samples originated in the United States, Italy and Spain. Sources were T cells, B-cell-depleted T cells, or PBMCs; the material itself was cDNA or gDNA.

The genes are TRBV27 and TRBJ1-5, with 10 positions matching TRBD1. The origin of this receptor is a young woman with acute or convalescent COVID-19. Sequenced sample: peripheral blood. DNA for the CDR3: TGTGCCAGCAGTCCGACAGGGGGCCTCGGTCAGCCCCAGCATTTT. This sequence encodes CASSPTGGLGQPQHF.